This TCR beta chain was documented in a study of vaccination effects on CD4 cells after COVID-19. Before sequencing took place, the ViraFEST assay used viral peptide pools to expand antigen-specific CD4+ T cells. When less than 11 days of culture had elapsed, CD4+ T cells were isolated. Participants each got two BNT162b2 or mRNA-1273 vaccine doses. Each vaccine recipient was nucleocapsid antibody negative and had no prior SARS-CoV-2 infection. Cultures of 2 million or so PBMC per well contained about 9.5 IU/ml IL-2 plus 10 ug/ml peptides. CDR3 length: 19 residues. The trim removed 1 base at V and 1 base at J, leaving 13 bases unmatched. The germline V gene encodes CDR1 LNHNV and CDR2 YYDKDF (reference sequence). The method was immunoSEQ multiplex PCR; TCRdb's version includes in-frame clones alone and lacks a portion of them. The data contain some 24,000 clones, roughly 73% of them singletons. Notes on this clone: What it binds is unknown.

The chain has TRBV15 and TRBJ1-1; 9 bases map to TRBD1. This material consisted of CD4+ T cells from PBMCs cultured with HCoV-NL63 spike peptides, taken after COVID-19 vaccination. The TCR was taken from a human donor who received a COVID-19 vaccine. As DNA, the CDR3 is TGTGCCACCAGCAGAGGGAGAAGGGGACAGGGTCCGTGGAACACTGAAGCTTTCTTT. This gives the protein CATSRGRRGQGPWNTEAFF.